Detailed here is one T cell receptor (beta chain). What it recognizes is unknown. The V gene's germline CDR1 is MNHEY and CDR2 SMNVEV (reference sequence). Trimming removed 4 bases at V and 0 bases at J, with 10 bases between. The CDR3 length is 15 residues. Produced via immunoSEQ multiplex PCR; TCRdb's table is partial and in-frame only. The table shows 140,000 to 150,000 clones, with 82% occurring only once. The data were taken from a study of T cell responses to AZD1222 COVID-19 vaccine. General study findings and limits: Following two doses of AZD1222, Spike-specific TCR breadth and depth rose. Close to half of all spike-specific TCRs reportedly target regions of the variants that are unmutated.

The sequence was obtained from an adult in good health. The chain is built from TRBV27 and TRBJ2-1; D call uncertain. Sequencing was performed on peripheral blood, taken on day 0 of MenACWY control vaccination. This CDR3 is CASSSGQSSYNEQFF. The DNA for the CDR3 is TGTGCCAGCAGTTCAGGTCAGAGCTCCTACAATGAGCAGTTCTTC.